This T cell receptor beta chain was sequenced for a study of human T cells and chemical hapten exposure. Whole blood, unfractionated, served as the material for total RNA extraction. This CDR3 is built from 12 residues. CDR1 ENHRY and CDR2 SYGVKD come from the germline V gene. V was clipped by 8 bases and J by 3 bases, with 10 bases between them. The library put unique molecular identifiers onto individual cDNA molecules. As processed by the authors: TCR counts had a median of approximately 87,000 per sample and spanned roughly 23,224 to 690,600. Each CDR3 protein is one row after TCRdb ran MiXCR on the 5' RACE reads. It is TCRdb's table, rather than the study itself, that gives the V and J calls and clone size. The sample lists 75,000 or so distinct CDR3 sequences; approximately 16% were seen once. Ten or more counts support this clonotype. Antigen specificity is unknown. Whole-study results and caveats: With regard to DPC sensitization, TCRs above 1 in 1000 frequency did not change.

The gene calls are TRBV10-3 and TRBJ1-1; D remains ambiguous. The receptor's source is a female donor in good health. CDR3 sequence: CAIRNRDTEAFF. The CDR3 bases are TGTGCCATCCGCAATCGGGACACTGAAGCTTTCTTT.